This TCR beta chain was observed in a study of blood T cell repertoires in COVID-19. At the level of the study: The United States, Italy and Spain supplied acute and convalescent COVID-19 samples.

The CDR3 is 20 residues long. Germline-derived CDR1 and CDR2 are MNHNY and SVGAGI (reference sequence). J lost 4 bases, V lost 6 bases, and 23 bases had no gene match. How the authors handled the data: Estimated nucleated cell counts came from reference gene primer amplification. Some clones are missing from TCRdb's copy, which holds only in-frame ones; the method was immunoSEQ multiplex PCR. D and trimming come from the DNA, and the V and J calls and clone size come from that table. The sample shows fewer than 250,000 clones, about four fifths of them seen only once. The chain carries TRBV6-6 and TRBJ2-1, with 8 bases that match TRBD1. The sequence derives from a woman aged 35 to 49 who had recovered from COVID-19. Sequenced input: PBMCs or T cells enriched from blood (not recorded which). The CDR3 coding sequence is TGTGCCAGCAGCCCGGACAGGGCTCGGCAGTTAGGTCTAACTTACAATGAGCAGTTCTTC. It specifies CASSPDRARQLGLTYNEQFF.